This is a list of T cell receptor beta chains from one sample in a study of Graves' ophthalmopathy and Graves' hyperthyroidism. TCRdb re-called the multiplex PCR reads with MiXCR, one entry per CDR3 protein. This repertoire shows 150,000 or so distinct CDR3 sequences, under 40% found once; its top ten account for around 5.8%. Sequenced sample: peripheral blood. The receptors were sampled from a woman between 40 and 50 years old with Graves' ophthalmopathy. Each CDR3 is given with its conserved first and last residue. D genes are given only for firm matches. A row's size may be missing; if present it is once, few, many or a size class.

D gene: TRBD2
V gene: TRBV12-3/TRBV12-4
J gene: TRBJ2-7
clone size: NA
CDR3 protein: CASSPRTSGSYEQYF
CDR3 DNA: TGTGCCAGCAGCCCCCGGACTAGCGGCTCCTACGAGCAGTACTTC

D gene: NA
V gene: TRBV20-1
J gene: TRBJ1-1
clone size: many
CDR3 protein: CSARDRLGHTEAFF
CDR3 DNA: TGCAGTGCTAGAGATAGGTTGGGGCACACTGAAGCTTTCTTT

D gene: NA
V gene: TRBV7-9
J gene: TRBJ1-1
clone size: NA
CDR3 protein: CASSGWSSMNTEAFF
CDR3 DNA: TGTGCCAGCAGCGGATGGAGCAGCATGAACACTGAAGCTTTCTTT

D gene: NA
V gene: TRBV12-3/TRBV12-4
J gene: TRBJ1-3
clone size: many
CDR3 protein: CASSLRGKDTIYF
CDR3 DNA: TGTGCCAGCAGTTTGAGGGGGAAGGACACCATATATTTT

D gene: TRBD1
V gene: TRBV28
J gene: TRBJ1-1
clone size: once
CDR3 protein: CASSDTGGLEAFF
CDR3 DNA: TGTGCCAGCAGCGACACAGGGGGCCTTGAAGCTTTCTTT

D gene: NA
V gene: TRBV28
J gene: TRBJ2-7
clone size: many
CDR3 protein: CASSLTGGGDEQYF
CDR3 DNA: TGTGCCAGCAGTTTAACCGGGGGTGGGGACGAGCAGTACTTC

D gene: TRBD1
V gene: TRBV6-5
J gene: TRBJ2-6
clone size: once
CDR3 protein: CASRYTTGGSGANVLTF
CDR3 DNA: TGTGCCAGCAGATATACGACAGGGGGTTCTGGGGCCAACGTCCTGACTTTC

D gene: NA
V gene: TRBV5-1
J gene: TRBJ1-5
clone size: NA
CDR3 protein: CASSLDRNSNQPQHF
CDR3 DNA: TGCGCCAGCAGCTTGGACAGGAATAGCAATCAGCCCCAGCATTTT

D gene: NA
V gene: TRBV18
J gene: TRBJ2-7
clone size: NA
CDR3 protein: CASSPTGAAGNEQYF
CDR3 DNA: TGTGCCAGCTCACCAACAGGGGCGGCGGGGAATGAGCAGTACTTC

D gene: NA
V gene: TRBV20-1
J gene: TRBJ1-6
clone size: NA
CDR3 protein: CSASRTGNSPLHF
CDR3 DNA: TGCAGTGCTAGCCGGACGGGGAATTCACCCCTCCACTTT

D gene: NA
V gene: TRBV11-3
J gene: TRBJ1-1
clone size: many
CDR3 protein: CASSLRSRGSSGALNTEAFF
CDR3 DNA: TGTGCCAGCAGCTTACGATCCCGCGGGTCCTCCGGGGCGTTAAACACTGAAGCTTTCTTT

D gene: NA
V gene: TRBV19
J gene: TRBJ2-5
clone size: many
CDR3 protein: CASSMTRQETQYF
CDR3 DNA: TGTGCCAGTAGTATGACTAGACAAGAGACCCAGTACTTC

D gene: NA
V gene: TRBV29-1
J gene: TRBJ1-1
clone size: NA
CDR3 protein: CSVDKTGVGAFF
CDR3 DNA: TGCAGCGTTGACAAGACCGGAGTTGGAGCTTTCTTT

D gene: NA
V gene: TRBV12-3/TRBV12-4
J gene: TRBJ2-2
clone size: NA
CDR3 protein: CASSRSGPRGRELFF
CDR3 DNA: TGTGCCAGCAGCCGCTCGGGACCGAGAGGCCGGGAGCTGTTTTTT

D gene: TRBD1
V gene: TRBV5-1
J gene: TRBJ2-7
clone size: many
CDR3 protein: CASSLSPRGGTGLAYEQYF
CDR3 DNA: TGCGCCAGCAGCTTGTCCCCACGTGGGGGGACAGGGTTGGCCTACGAGCAGTACTTC

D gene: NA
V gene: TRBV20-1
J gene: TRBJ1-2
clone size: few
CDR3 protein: CSASPEGANYGYTF
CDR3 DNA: TGCAGTGCTAGTCCGGAGGGCGCCAACTATGGCTACACCTTC

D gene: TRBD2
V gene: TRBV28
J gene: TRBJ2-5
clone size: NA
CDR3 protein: CASSFRREGHETQYF
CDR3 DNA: TGTGCCAGCAGTTTCCGACGGGAGGGCCACGAGACCCAGTACTTC